Below, 24 T cell receptor beta chains from the same sample are listed, as sequenced in a study of cytomegalovirus exposure and HLA in healthy donors. Use of 60 Vbeta and 13 Jbeta primers characterized the PCR. Measured with immunoSEQ multiplex PCR; TCRdb has only the in-frame clones, and not every one. The table has around 170,000 clones, around 80% seen once. Specimen: PBMCs. These receptor sequences come from a man aged 40-49 years in good health and CMV-seropositive.

The V call is TRBV2, the J call TRBJ2-3, with TRBD2 matching over 11 bases. Trimming at V came to 8 bases and at J to 2 bases, leaving 3 bases not matched to a gene. Germline CDR1 is SNHLY and CDR2 is FYNNEI. This CDR3 spans 14 amino acids. CDR3 in DNA: TGTGCCAGCCCTAGCGGGGGGTTCACAGATACGCAGTATTTT. Its translation: CASPSGGFTDTQYF.

This sequence joins TRBV9 and TRBJ1-1; 10 bases line up with TRBD1. CDR3 length equals 16 residues. In germline, CDR1 is SGDLS, CDR2 YYNGEE. J gave up 1 base and V 4 bases, and 7 bases lay outside the gene matches. Here the CDR3 DNA reads TGTGCCAGCAGCCCGGGGACAGGGGTAGGGAACACTGAAGCTTTCTTT. This codes for CASSPGTGVGNTEAFF.

V and J are TRBV30 and TRBJ1-2, with D possibly TRBD1 on 6 matching bases. The germline gives CDR1 GTSNPN, CDR2 SVGIG (reference sequence). This CDR3 is built from 14 residues. V dropped 3 bases and J dropped 0 bases, with 11 bases sitting between them. CDR3 nucleotides: TGTGCCTGGAGGCAGGGGTTTCCTAACTATGGCTACACCTTC. This sequence encodes CAWRQGFPNYGYTF.

The chain combines TRBV5-5 with TRBJ2-7; 7 nucleotides align to TRBD1. The CDR3 loop spans 13 amino acids. The junction had 4 bases not matched to a gene; V was cut back by 2 bases and J by 5 bases. CDR1 and CDR2 from the germline V gene are SGHKS and YYEKEE (reference sequence). As DNA, the CDR3 is TGTGCCAGCAGCTTATTGACAGGGAACGAGCAGTACTTC. Protein product: CASSLLTGNEQYF.

The J gene is TRBJ1-1, the V gene TRBV7-2; D unclear. The V end was cut by 6 bases, the J end by 6 bases, with 20 bases between. The germline V gene has CDR1 SGHTA and CDR2 FQGNSA. The CDR3 is made up of 15 amino acids. CDR3 residues: CASSQTRALRAEAFF. The CDR3 nucleotides are TGTGCCAGCAGTCAAACGAGGGCCCTGAGGGCTGAAGCTTTCTTT. Full variable domain (remainder filled in from reference TRBV7-2 and TRBJ1-1): GAGVSQSPSNKVTEKGKDVELRCDPISGHTALYWYRQSLGQGLEFLIYFQGNSAPDKSGLPSDRFSAERTGGSVSTLTIQRTQQEDSAVYLCASSQTRALRAEAFFGQGTRLTVV.

Comments on this clone: A junction boundary mismatches the germline segment, possibly from a read error. The chain is built from TRBV2 and TRBJ2-5; 10 bases are shared with TRBD2. Germline loops: CDR1 SNHLY, CDR2 FYNNEI. CDR3 length: 15 amino acids. For the CDR3, the DNA is TGTGCCAGCAGGGAAGCGGGGGGGCCAATGGAGACCCAGTACTTC. Translating gives CASREAGGPMETQYF.

The chain's CDR3 is CAISDPGQGAYEQYF. The DNA for the CDR3 is TGTGCCATCAGTGACCCGGGACAGGGGGCCTACGAGCAGTACTTC. This rearrangement joins TRBV10-3 to TRBJ2-7; 11 positions match TRBD1. This CDR3 has 15 amino acids. V gave up 3 bases and J gave up 2 bases; unmatched junction bases: 3. Germline V gene data show CDR1 as ENHRY and CDR2 as SYGVKD.

The chain combines TRBV18 with TRBJ2-1; 8 bases agree with TRBD1. The trim removed 6 bases at V and 5 bases at J, leaving 6 bases unmatched. Germline assignment: CDR1 KGHSH and CDR2 LQKENI. The CDR3 length is 14 residues. CDR3 in DNA: TGTGCCAGCTCTCCTCAGGGGGCCAACAATGAGCAGTTCTTC. This gives the protein CASSPQGANNEQFF.

This chain joins TRBV6-5 and TRBJ2-7; 7 bases fit TRBD2. Looked up from germline, CDR1 is MNHEY and CDR2 is SVGAGI. The V gene end was trimmed by 6 bases and the J gene end by 7 bases; junction bases not matched to a gene: 12. CDR3 size: 14 residues. The chain's CDR3 is CASRPAGIGEEQYF. The CDR3 coding sequence is TGTGCCAGCAGGCCAGCGGGGATCGGCGAGGAGCAGTACTTC.

V is TRBV6-5 and J is TRBJ1-2, with 7 bases aligning to TRBD1. In germline, CDR1 is MNHEY, CDR2 SVGAGI. This CDR3 comprises 15 residues. Trimming at V came to 0 bases and at J to 2 bases, leaving 3 bases not matched to a gene. This CDR3 is CASSYSSGGNYGYTF. The CDR3 region has the DNA TGTGCCAGCAGTTACTCCTCAGGGGGGAACTATGGCTACACCTTC.

The sample holds one count of this clone. Sequence at one end of the junction differs from germline and may be a read error. The V call is TRBV7-9, the J call TRBJ1-3; unclear D gene. This CDR3 comprises 8 residues. Germline-derived CDR1 and CDR2 are SEHNR and FQNEAQ (reference sequence). This chain's CDR3 is CASSLERF. In DNA form, the CDR3 reads TGTGCCAGCAGCTTAGAGAGGTTT.

This chain uses TRBV7-2 with TRBJ1-1; TRBD1 might be the D (6 bases). The CDR3 contains 14 residues. Germline values: CDR1 SGHTA, CDR2 FQGNSA. V lost 5 bases, J lost 1 base, and 11 bases lay in between. The CDR3 loop reads CASSPNRENTEAFF. CDR3 bases: TGTGCCAGCAGCCCAAACAGGGAGAACACTGAAGCTTTCTTT.

The V gene is TRBV6-1, the J gene TRBJ2-7, with 12 bases that match TRBD2. The CDR3 is 14 amino acids. Germline loops: CDR1 MNHNS, CDR2 SASEGT. The V and J ends lost 6 bases and 0 bases, in that order; junction bases with no gene match: 0. Here the CDR3 DNA reads TGTGCCAGCAGACTAGCGGGGGGCTCCTACGAGCAGTACTTC. It codes for CASRLAGGSYEQYF.

The J gene is TRBJ1-4, the V gene TRBV19; 7 bases line up with TRBD1. The CDR3 runs to 15 residues. Germline loops: CDR1 LNHDA, CDR2 SQIVND (reference sequence). Trimming cost V 7 bases and J 9 bases; bases outside gene matches: 14. The chain's CDR3 is CASTPEGTARQKLFF. Here the CDR3 DNA reads TGTGCCAGTACCCCCGAAGGGACAGCGAGACAAAAACTGTTTTTT.

The rearrangement joins TRBV7-8 to TRBJ2-7; 7 nucleotides line up with TRBD1. This CDR3 has 13 amino acids. Looked up from germline, CDR1 is SGHVS and CDR2 is FQNEAQ. V shed 2 bases and J 12 bases; nucleotides not matched to a gene: 10. CDR3 amino acids: CASSLRRDSSRYF. The CDR3 DNA reads as TGTGCCAGCAGCTTACGACGGGACAGCTCACGGTACTTC.

The chain joins TRBV11-2 to TRBJ2-1; possibly TRBD2 for D (6 bases). The germline V and J ends were trimmed by 4 bases and 2 bases, with 18 bases remaining between them. From germline, CDR1 is SGHAT and CDR2 FQNNGV. The CDR3 runs to 17 residues. The CDR3 region is CASSSGAGTPTYNEQFF. CDR3 in DNA: TGTGCCAGCAGCTCGGGAGCCGGGACTCCAACCTACAATGAGCAGTTCTTC.

The gene calls are TRBV10-3 and TRBJ1-1; 7 nucleotides align to TRBD1. The V gene end was trimmed by 2 bases and the J gene end by 0 bases; junction bases not matched to a gene: 9. Germline-derived CDR1 and CDR2 are ENHRY and SYGVKD. CDR3 size: 17 residues. The chain's CDR3 is CAISERGTDYMNTEAFF. The CDR3 nucleotides read TGTGCCATCAGTGAGAGGGGGACAGATTATATGAACACTGAAGCTTTCTTT.

The chain has TRBV7-3 and TRBJ2-2, with D possibly matching TRBD2 (7 bases). Between the trimmed V and J ends, which lost 3 bases and 6 bases, there was a span of 23 bases. This CDR3 contains 18 residues. Per germline, CDR1 SGHTA and CDR2 FQGTGA. The CDR3 here is CASSFRGRTPGGPGELFF. The DNA for the CDR3 is TGTGCCAGCAGCTTCAGGGGCCGGACGCCGGGAGGTCCCGGGGAGCTGTTTTTT.

V gene TRBV19 combines with J gene TRBJ1-2; D uncertain. V was shortened by 4 bases and J by 4 bases, with 10 bases between the two germline ends. Germline CDR1 and CDR2: LNHDA and SQIVND (reference sequence). The CDR3 length is 13 residues. As DNA, the CDR3 is TGTGCCAGTAGTAGCCAGGCAACCTATGGCTACACCTTC. Its translation is CASSSQATYGYTF. Together with reference TRBV19 and TRBJ1-2, the CDR3 gives the full variable domain: DGGITQSPKYLFRKEGQNVTLSCEQNLNHDAMYWYRQDPGQGLRLIYYSQIVNDFQKGDIAEGYSVSREKKESFPLTVTSAQKNPTAFYLCASSSQATYGYTFGSGTRLTVV.

The chain employs TRBV4-1 and TRBJ1-1; D call uncertain. Germline V gives CDR1 MGHRA, CDR2 YSYEKL. V lost 0 bases and J lost 1, with 15 bases in between. The CDR3 is 17 amino acids. This chain's CDR3 is CASSQDPLPEGNTEAFF. The CDR3 bases are TGCGCCAGCAGCCAAGATCCCCTACCGGAGGGGAACACTGAAGCTTTCTTT.

The sample holds a few counts of this clone. The sample contains more than one DNA sequence encoding this CDR3. The gene calls are TRBV7-2 and TRBJ2-1, with 12 bases identical to TRBD2. J was trimmed by 2 bases and V by 4 bases; bases with no gene match: 0. Germline loops: CDR1 SGHTA, CDR2 FQGNSA. The CDR3 totals 15 residues. This chain's CDR3 is CASSSSGGAYNEQFF. The CDR3 DNA reads TGTGCCAGCAGCTCTAGCGGGGGGGCCTACAATGAGCAGTTCTTC.

This chain uses TRBV7-2 with TRBJ2-7, with 7 nucleotides matching TRBD1. This CDR3 comprises 14 residues. Germline V gene data show CDR1 as SGHTA and CDR2 as FQGNSA. V trimming: 10 bases; J trimming: 2 bases; junction bases outside the gene matches: 11. Here the CDR3 reads CATQTSQGAYEQYF. CDR3 DNA sequence: TGTGCCACCCAGACCTCTCAGGGGGCCTACGAGCAGTACTTC.

This sequence joins TRBV15 and TRBJ1-4; 8 bases agree with TRBD1. This CDR3 is 14 amino acids long. Germline V gene lookup returns CDR1 LNHNV and CDR2 YYDKDF (reference sequence). Unmatched junction bases numbered 7, after V lost 9 bases and J lost 4 bases. This chain's CDR3 is CATSPGQGNEKLFF. DNA of the CDR3: TGTGCCACAAGCCCAGGACAGGGTAATGAAAAACTGTTTTTT. The full variable domain, with the rest looked up from reference TRBV15 and TRBJ1-4, is DAMVIQNPRYQVTQFGKPVTLSCSQTLNHNVMYWYQQKSSQAPKLLFHYYDKDFNNEADTPDNFQSRRPNTSFCFLDIRSPGLGDTAMYLCATSPGQGNEKLFFGSGTQLSVL.

V gene TRBV6-1 combines with J gene TRBJ2-7, with D unresolved. V was cut by 4 bases and J by 3 bases, with 13 bases left in between. The CDR3 runs to 14 residues. Germline V gene sequence: CDR1 MNHNS, CDR2 SASEGT. This CDR3 reads CASSGDNHFYEQYF. DNA of the CDR3: TGTGCCAGCAGTGGAGACAACCACTTCTACGAGCAGTACTTC.